This T cell receptor beta chain was identified during a study of cytomegalovirus exposure and HLA in healthy donors. Study results and limitations: TCR beta chain V- and J-gene trimming was linked, in a later analysis, to a missense variant in DCLRE1C.

CDR1 and CDR2 from the germline V gene are SGHDT and YYEEEE. CDR3 size: 18 residues. With V trimmed by 0 bases and J by 5 bases, 9 bases remained unmatched. In its sample, this clone was seen a few times. Its antigen is still unknown. The study ran its PCR with 60 Vbeta and 13 Jbeta primers. Only in-frame clones appear in the TCRdb table, and some are missing; sequencing was by immunoSEQ multiplex PCR. This sample yields 80,000 or so clones, of which roughly 63% are seen a single time; approximately 5.8% belongs to the top ten. This receptor was taken from a man aged 25 to 40 in good health and CMV-seropositive. Sequenced material: PBMCs. V is TRBV5-6 and J is TRBJ1-4, with 11 bases lining up with TRBD1. For the CDR3, the DNA is TGTGCCAGCAGCTTGGCCTGGGACAGGGGGACCGACAATGAAAAACTGTTTTTT. Translating it yields CASSLAWDRGTDNEKLFF.